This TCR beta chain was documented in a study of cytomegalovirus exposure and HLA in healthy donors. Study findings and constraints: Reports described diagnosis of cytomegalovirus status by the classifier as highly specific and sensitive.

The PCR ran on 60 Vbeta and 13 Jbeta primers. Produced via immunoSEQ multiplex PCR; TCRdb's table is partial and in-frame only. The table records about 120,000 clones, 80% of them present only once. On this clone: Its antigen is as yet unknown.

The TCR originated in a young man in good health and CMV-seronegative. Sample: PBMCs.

CDR3 coding DNA: TGTGCCAGCAGCGGAAGGACTAGGTTCCAAGAGACCCAGTACTTC. Translating gives CASSGRTRFQETQYF. The chain combines TRBV9 with TRBJ2-5, with 7 bases identical to TRBD2. This CDR3 is 15 amino acids long. Germline lookup yields CDR1 SGDLS and CDR2 YYNGEE. Trimming took 3 bases from V and 1 from J; bases not matched to a gene: 6.